The rows below give T cell receptor beta chains drawn from one sample of a study of shared clonotypes between healthy human individuals. Using immunoSEQ multiplex PCR, the repertoire was profiled, and TCRdb retains in-frame clones only, with some absent. The sample gives about 2 million clones, about 95% of which show up once; around 1% is in the top ten. What was sequenced was naive CD8+ T cells sorted from blood. All receptors come from a man between 18 and 29 years old in good health. The CDR3 runs from the conserved cysteine through the conserved F or W. Each record gives: D gene, V gene, J gene, clone size, CDR3 protein, CDR3 DNA. A D gene is named only where the DNA matches it firmly. Some rows have no size entry. The others give once, few or many, or a class for an expanded clone.

>NA|TRBV5-1|TRBJ2-5|NA
CASSPVAEEETQYF
TGCGCCAGCAGTCCGGTGGCAGAAGAAGAGACCCAGTACTTC
>NA|TRBV6-1|TRBJ2-7|NA
CASSGDPFSAHEQYF
TGTGCCAGCAGTGGCGACCCCTTCAGCGCCCACGAGCAGTACTTC
>NA|TRBV5-6|TRBJ2-7|once
CASSEQGREQYF
TGTGCCAGCAGCGAGCAGGGTCGCGAGCAGTACTTC
>NA|TRBV7-9|TRBJ1-1|NA
CASSFGRPEAFF
TGTGCCAGCAGCTTCGGGAGACCTGAAGCTTTCTTT
>NA|TRBV13|TRBJ2-4|NA
CASSAGTEIAKNIQYF
TGTGCCAGCAGCGCGGGGACAGAGATAGCCAAAAACATTCAGTACTTC
>NA|TRBV27|TRBJ2-1|NA
CASSRGEPGDEQFF
TGTGCCAGCAGCCGCGGCGAACCCGGTGATGAGCAGTTCTTC
>NA|TRBV5-1|TRBJ1-2|NA
CASSLEFGDHVNYGYTF
TGCGCCAGCAGCTTGGAATTTGGGGACCACGTTAACTATGGCTACACCTTC
>NA|TRBV13|TRBJ2-3|NA
CASSLEGGGTDTQYF
TGTGCCAGCAGCTTAGAGGGGGGAGGCACAGATACGCAGTATTTT
>TRBD1|TRBV13|TRBJ2-7|NA
CASSGTGISYEQYF
TGTGCCAGCAGCGGGACAGGGATATCCTACGAGCAGTACTTC
>NA|TRBV18|TRBJ2-7|NA
CASSHQAPTQVGSYEQYF
TGTGCCAGCTCACACCAAGCACCTACGCAGGTGGGTTCCTACGAGCAGTACTTC
>NA|TRBV5-6|TRBJ2-1|NA
CASSLGRNNEQFF
TGTGCCAGCAGCCTCGGACGGAACAATGAGCAGTTCTTC
>NA|TRBV10-3|TRBJ1-1|NA
CAISEGGRVVNTEAFF
TGTGCCATCAGTGAGGGGGGGCGCGTTGTGAACACTGAAGCTTTCTTT
>TRBD1|TRBV27|TRBJ2-7|NA
CASSMDRAAYEQYF
TGTGCCAGCAGTATGGACAGGGCGGCCTACGAGCAGTACTTC
>NA|TRBV28|TRBJ2-5|NA
CASSPSAETQYF
TGTGCCAGCTCCCCTTCCGCAGAGACCCAGTACTTC
>NA|TRBV5-6|TRBJ1-2|NA
CASSLVDSYGYTF
TGTGCCAGCAGCTTGGTAGACAGTTATGGCTACACCTTC
>NA|TRBV7-9|TRBJ1-2|NA
CASSLGAYGYTF
TGTGCCAGCAGCTTAGGGGCCTATGGCTACACCTTC
>NA|TRBV2|TRBJ2-1|NA
CASRWGLDEQFF
TGTGCCAGCAGATGGGGTTTGGATGAGCAGTTCTTC
>NA|TRBV9|TRBJ2-5|NA
CASSRGDTQETQYF
TGTGCCAGCAGCCGAGGGGATACCCAAGAGACCCAGTACTTC
>NA|TRBV2|TRBJ2-3|NA
CASSLVFLPDTQYF
TGTGCCAGCAGTTTAGTATTCCTCCCAGATACGCAGTATTTT
>NA|TRBV7-9|TRBJ2-7|NA
CASSPTGYEQYF
TGTGCCAGCAGTCCTACGGGGTACGAGCAGTACTTC
>NA|TRBV7-9|TRBJ2-3|NA
CATTLPLGTDTQYF
TGTGCCACTACCCTTCCGTTAGGCACAGATACGCAGTATTTT
>TRBD2|TRBV9|TRBJ2-3|NA
CASSVGPSGSRDILYF
TGTGCCAGCAGCGTAGGACCTAGCGGGAGTCGGGACATTCTGTATTTT
>TRBD2|TRBV7-9|TRBJ2-7|NA
CASSPVQKRGGTYEQYF
TGTGCCAGCAGCCCCGTCCAAAAGCGGGGGGGGACCTACGAGCAGTACTTC
>NA|TRBV4-1|TRBJ2-1|NA
CASSQGLADNEQQFF
TGCGCCAGCAGCCAAGGGCTAGCAGACAATGAGCAGCAGTTCTTC
>NA|TRBV4-1|TRBJ2-7|NA
CASSQDSGEQYF
TGCGCCAGCAGCCAAGATTCCGGGGAGCAGTACTTC
>NA|TRBV5-8|TRBJ2-5|NA
CASSRGPVRETQYF
TGTGCCAGCAGCAGGGGTCCAGTAAGGGAGACCCAGTACTTC
>NA|TRBV9|TRBJ2-5|NA
CASSVAEGAAETQYF
TGTGCCAGCAGCGTAGCGGAGGGGGCGGCTGAGACCCAGTACTTC
>TRBD2|TRBV5-4|TRBJ2-1|NA
CASSQFSGQTLAGGNEQFF
TGTGCCAGCAGCCAGTTTTCGGGACAGACTCTAGCGGGAGGGAATGAGCAGTTCTTC
>NA|TRBV11-1|TRBJ2-5|NA
CASSSYSGTQETQYF
TGTGCCAGCAGCTCCTACTCAGGGACCCAAGAGACCCAGTACTTC